The 3 T cell receptor beta chains below come from one sample, sequenced in a study of T cell repertoires in cytomegalovirus infection. TCRdb fed the reads into MiXCR, producing one record per CDR3 protein. The sample lists 490,000 or so distinct CDR3 sequences; 10% to 12% were seen once. Sequenced material: PBMCs. The receptors originated from a human donor in good health (CMV status not recorded). Some clones in this sample may be carry-over from other donors' samples.

This clonotype was picked up many times. In nucleotides, the CDR3 is TGTGCCAGCAGGGGTCTGAAGACAGGGGATAGCAATCAGCCCCAGCATTTT. It yields the protein CASRGLKTGDSNQPQHF. The chain carries TRBV28 and TRBJ1-5; 8 bases match TRBD1. The V gene end was trimmed by 6 bases and the J gene end by 0 bases; junction bases not matched to a gene: 10. Per germline, CDR1 MDHEN and CDR2 SYDVKM. The CDR3 runs to 17 residues. Using reference TRBV28 and TRBJ1-5 for the parts outside the CDR3, the full variable domain is DVKVTQSSRYLVKRTGEKVFLECVQDMDHENMFWYRQDPGLGLRLIYFSYDVKMKEKGDIPEGYSVSREKKERFSLILESASTNQTSMYLCASRGLKTGDSNQPQHFGDGTRLSIL.

V gene TRBV24-1 combines with J gene TRBJ2-1; D possibly matches TRBD1 or TRBD2 (5 bases each). Deletions cut 4 bases from V and 6 bases from J, with 12 bases between. Germline CDR1 is KGHDR and CDR2 is SFDVKD. The length of the CDR3 is 14 residues. The CDR3 DNA follows: TGTGCCACCAGTGACCCCAAGGGGAGCAATGAGCAGTTCTTC. Translated, it gives CATSDPKGSNEQFF.

The gene calls are TRBV6-6 and TRBJ2-1; 7 nucleotides match TRBD2. J was trimmed by 10 bases and V by 0 bases; bases with no gene match: 0. The CDR3 runs to 12 residues. In germline, CDR1 is MNHNY, CDR2 SVGAGI (reference sequence). CDR3: CASSYSGGEQFF. In nucleotides, the CDR3 is TGTGCCAGCAGTTACTCCGGGGGGGAGCAGTTCTTC.